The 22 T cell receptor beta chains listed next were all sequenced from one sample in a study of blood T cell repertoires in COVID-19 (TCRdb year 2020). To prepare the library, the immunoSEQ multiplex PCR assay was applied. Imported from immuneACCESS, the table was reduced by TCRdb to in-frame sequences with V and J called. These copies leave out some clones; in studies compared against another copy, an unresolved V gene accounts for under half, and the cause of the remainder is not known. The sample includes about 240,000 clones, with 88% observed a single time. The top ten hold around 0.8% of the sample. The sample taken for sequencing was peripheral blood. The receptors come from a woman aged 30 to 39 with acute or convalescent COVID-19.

CDR3 sequence (DNA): TGCAGCGTTAGGACTAGCGGGAGGGCCGGGGCAGATACGCAGTATTTT. Translated, it gives CSVRTSGRAGADTQYF. The chain combines TRBV29-1 with TRBJ2-3; 15 bases line up with TRBD2. V lost 5 bases to trimming and J lost 4 bases; unmatched junction nucleotides: 7. CDR3 length equals 16 residues. Germline assignment: CDR1 SQVTM and CDR2 ANQGSEA.

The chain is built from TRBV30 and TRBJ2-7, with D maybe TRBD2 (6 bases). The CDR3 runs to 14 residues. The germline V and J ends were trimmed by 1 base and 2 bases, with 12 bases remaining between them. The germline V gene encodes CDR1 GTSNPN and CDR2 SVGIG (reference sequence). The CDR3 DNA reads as TGTGCCTGGAGTGCCCCTACGGGAGCCTACGAGCAGTACTTC. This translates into CAWSAPTGAYEQYF. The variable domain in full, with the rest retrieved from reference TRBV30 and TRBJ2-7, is SQTIHQWPATLVQPVGSPLSLECTVEGTSNPNLYWYRQAAGRGLQLLFYSVGIGQISSEVPQNLSASRPQDRQFILSSKKLLLSDSGFYLCAWSAPTGAYEQYFGPGTRLTVT.

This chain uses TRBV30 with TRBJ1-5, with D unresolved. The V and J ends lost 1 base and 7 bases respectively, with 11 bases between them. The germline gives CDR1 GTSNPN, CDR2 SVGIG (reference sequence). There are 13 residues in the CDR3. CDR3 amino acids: CAWSGSVGQPQHF. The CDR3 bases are TGTGCCTGGAGTGGGTCGGTCGGGCAGCCCCAGCATTTT.

The CDR3 loop is CSAAGNEQYF. The DNA for the CDR3 is TGCAGTGCTGCAGGGAACGAGCAGTACTTC. V is TRBV20-1 and J is TRBJ2-7, with D possibly matching TRBD1 (5 bases). Germline loops: CDR1 DFQATT, CDR2 SNEGSKA (reference sequence). This CDR3 spans 10 amino acids. Trimming took 5 bases from V and 5 from J, leaving 7 bases between them.

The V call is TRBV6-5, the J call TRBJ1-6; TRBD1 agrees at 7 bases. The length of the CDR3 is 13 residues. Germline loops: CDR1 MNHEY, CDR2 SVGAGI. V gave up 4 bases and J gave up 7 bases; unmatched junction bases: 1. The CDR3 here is CASSWDRNSPLHF. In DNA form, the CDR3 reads TGTGCCAGCAGTTGGGACAGAAATTCACCCCTCCACTTT.

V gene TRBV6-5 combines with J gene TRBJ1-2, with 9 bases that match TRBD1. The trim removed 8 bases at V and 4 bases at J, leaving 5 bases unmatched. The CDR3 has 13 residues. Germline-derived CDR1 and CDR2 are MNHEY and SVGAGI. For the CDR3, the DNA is TGTGCCAGCCGACAGGGGGGCGCCTATGGCTACACCTTC. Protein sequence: CASRQGGAYGYTF.

CDR3 amino acids: CASSPRRTGTLEAFF. Here the CDR3 DNA reads TGTGCCAGCAGCCCCCGCCGGACAGGTACACTGGAAGCTTTCTTT. This rearrangement joins TRBV9 to TRBJ1-1, with TRBD1 matching 7 bases. CDR3 length: 15 amino acids. Germline V gene lookup returns CDR1 SGDLS and CDR2 YYNGEE. J gave up 8 bases and V 4 bases, and 14 bases lay outside the gene matches. Full variable domain (outside the CDR3, taken from reference TRBV9 and TRBJ1-1): DSGVTQTPKHLITATGQRVTLRCSPRSGDLSVYWYQQSLDQGLQFLIQYYNGEERAKGNILERFSAQQFPDLHSELNLSSLELGDSALYFCASSPRRTGTLEAFFGQGTRLTVV.

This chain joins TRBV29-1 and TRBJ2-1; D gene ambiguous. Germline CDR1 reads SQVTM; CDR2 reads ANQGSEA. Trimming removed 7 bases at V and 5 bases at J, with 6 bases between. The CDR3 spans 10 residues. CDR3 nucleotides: TGCAGCGCCAGTGACAATGAGCAGTTCTTC. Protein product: CSASDNEQFF.

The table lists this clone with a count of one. This chain's CDR3 is CAISDKYSAPLHF. CDR3 coding DNA: TGTGCCATCAGTGACAAATACAGTGCTCCCCTCCACTTT. The V and J genes are TRBV10-3 and TRBJ1-6; D is unclear. The CDR3 runs 13 residues. Trimming pared 3 bases from V and 13 bases from J, leaving 13 bases between. In germline, CDR1 is ENHRY, CDR2 SYGVKD.

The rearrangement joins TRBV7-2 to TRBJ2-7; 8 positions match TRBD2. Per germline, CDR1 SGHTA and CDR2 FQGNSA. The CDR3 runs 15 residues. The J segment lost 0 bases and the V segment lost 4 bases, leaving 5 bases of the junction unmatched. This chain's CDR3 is CASSSGGASSYEQYF. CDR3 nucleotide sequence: TGTGCCAGCAGCTCCGGGGGGGCCTCCTCCTACGAGCAGTACTTC.

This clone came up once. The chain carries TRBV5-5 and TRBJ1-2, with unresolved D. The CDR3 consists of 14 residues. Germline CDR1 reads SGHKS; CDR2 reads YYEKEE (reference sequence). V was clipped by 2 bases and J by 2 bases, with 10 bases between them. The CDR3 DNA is TGTGCCAGCAGCTTCTGGGCAGAAAACTATGGCTACACCTTC. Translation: CASSFWAENYGYTF.

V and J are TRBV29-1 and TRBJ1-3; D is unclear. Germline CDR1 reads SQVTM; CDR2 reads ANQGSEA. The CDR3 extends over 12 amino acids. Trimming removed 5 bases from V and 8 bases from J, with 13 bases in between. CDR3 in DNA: TGCAGCGTTTGGGCCCGAGCGGACACCATATATTTT. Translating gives CSVWARADTIYF.

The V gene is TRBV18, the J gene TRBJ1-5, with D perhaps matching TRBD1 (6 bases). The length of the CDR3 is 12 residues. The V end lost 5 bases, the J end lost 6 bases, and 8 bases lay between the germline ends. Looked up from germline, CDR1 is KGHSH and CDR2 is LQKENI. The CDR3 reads CASSRGGQPQHF. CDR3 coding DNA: TGTGCCAGCTCAAGGGGGGGTCAGCCCCAGCATTTT.

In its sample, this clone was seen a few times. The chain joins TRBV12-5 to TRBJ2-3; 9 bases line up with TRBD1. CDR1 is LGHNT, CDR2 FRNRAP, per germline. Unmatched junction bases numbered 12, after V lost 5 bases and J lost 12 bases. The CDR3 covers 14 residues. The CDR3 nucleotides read TGTGCTAGTGGTCCCTCCGGGACAGGGAGTTATCAGTATTTT. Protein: CASGPSGTGSYQYF.

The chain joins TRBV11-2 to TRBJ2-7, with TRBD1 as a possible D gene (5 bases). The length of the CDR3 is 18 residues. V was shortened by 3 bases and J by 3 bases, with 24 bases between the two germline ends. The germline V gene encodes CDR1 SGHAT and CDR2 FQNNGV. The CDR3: CASSLSKVGHPLSYEQYF. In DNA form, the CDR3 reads TGTGCCAGCAGCTTGTCCAAGGTCGGACACCCCTTGAGCTACGAGCAGTACTTC.

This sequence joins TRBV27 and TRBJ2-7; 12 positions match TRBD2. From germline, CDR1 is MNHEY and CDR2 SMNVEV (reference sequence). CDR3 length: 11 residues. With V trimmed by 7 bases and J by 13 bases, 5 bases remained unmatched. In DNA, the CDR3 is TGTGCCAGCAAAACTAGCGGGAGGTTTTACTTC. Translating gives CASKTSGRFYF.

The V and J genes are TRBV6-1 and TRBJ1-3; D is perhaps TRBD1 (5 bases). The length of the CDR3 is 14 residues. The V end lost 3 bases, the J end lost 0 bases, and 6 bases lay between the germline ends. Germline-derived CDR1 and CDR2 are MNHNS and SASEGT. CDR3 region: CASSDTGSGNTIYF. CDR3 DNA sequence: TGTGCCAGCAGTGACACAGGCTCTGGAAACACCATATATTTT.

The CDR3 here is CASGMEVADLTYEQYF. The CDR3 bases are TGTGCCAGTGGCATGGAGGTAGCGGACTTAACCTACGAGCAGTACTTC. The V gene is TRBV21-1, the J gene TRBJ2-7; TRBD2 is the table's D call, not checked against the DNA. TRBV21-1 is recorded as a pseudogene. The CDR3 spans 16 residues.

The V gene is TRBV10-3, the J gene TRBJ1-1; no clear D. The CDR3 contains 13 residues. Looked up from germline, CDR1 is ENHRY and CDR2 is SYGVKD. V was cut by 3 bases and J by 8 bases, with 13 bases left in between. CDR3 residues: CAISDPTLLEAFF. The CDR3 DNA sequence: TGTGCCATCAGTGACCCGACACTCTTGGAAGCTTTCTTT.

Written as DNA, the CDR3 is TGCGCCAGCAGTGGTGCCGTCGGGGGCACTGAAGCTTTCTTT. Translating it yields CASSGAVGGTEAFF. The rearrangement links TRBV10-1 to TRBJ1-1; D possibly corresponds to TRBD1 (5 bases). V lost 4 bases and J 4 bases, leaving 13 bases between the germline ends. Germline V gene data show CDR1 as WNHNN and CDR2 as SYGVQD (reference sequence). The CDR3 has 14 amino acids.

CDR3 in DNA: TGTGCCACCAGCAGAGTTGGACAGAAACAAGAGACCCAGTACTTC. Amino acid sequence: CATSRVGQKQETQYF. The genes are TRBV15 and TRBJ2-5, with D possibly being TRBD1 (6 bases). Germline V gives CDR1 LNHNV, CDR2 YYDKDF (reference sequence). The CDR3 covers 15 residues. V was pared by 1 base and J by 2 bases, with 11 bases between.

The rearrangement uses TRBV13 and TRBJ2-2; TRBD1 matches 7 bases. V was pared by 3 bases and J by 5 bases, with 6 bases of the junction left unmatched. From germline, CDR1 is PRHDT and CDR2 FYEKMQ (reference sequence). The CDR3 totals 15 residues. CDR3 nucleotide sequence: TGTGCCAGCAGCTTCTCTGGGACAGAGACCGGGGAGCTGTTTTTT. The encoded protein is CASSFSGTETGELFF.